This TCR beta chain is drawn from a study of technical replicates of blood from a handful of donors. Measured with immunoSEQ multiplex PCR; TCRdb has only the in-frame clones, and not every one. This sample carries 55,000 to 75,000 clones, about 95% of them seen once, and the ten largest clones take around 2.9%. The CDR3 has 15 amino acids. Trimming shortened V by 0 bases and J by 4 bases, and 11 bases separated the two germline ends. The germline CDR1 and CDR2 sequences are MRHNA and SNTAGT. The TCR was taken from a human donor in good health. Some clones in this sample may be carry-over from other donors' samples. V gene TRBV6-4 combines with J gene TRBJ2-3, with a weak D call TRBD1 (6 bases). The sequencing sample was made of PBMCs. The CDR3 coding sequence is TGTGCCAGCAGTGACTCACAGGGCGCCCCAGATACGCAGTATTTT. Its translation is CASSDSQGAPDTQYF.